This TCR beta chain originates from a study of tumor-infiltrating lymphocytes in primary liver carcinoma. Study results and caveats: Tumor region pairs showed greater overlap than either tumor-adjacent or tumor-blood pairs did. With p = 0.039, the top-250-clone fraction in tumors significantly exceeded that in blood. The study found only about 7.5-25% of top clones in all five tumor regions.

From approximately 0.5 ug of total RNA, TCR beta-specific cDNA was reverse-transcribed using a constant-region primer. Three nested multiplex PCR rounds of slightly modified ARM-PCR generated TCR beta libraries. Primers for the first two PCR rounds were TRBV1-TRBV30 forward primers and a C-beta reverse primer (about 9 cycles per round). TCRdb processed the multiplex PCR reads anew with MiXCR; each CDR3 protein has one entry. Of 95,000 to 100,000 distinct CDR3 sequences listed, around 73% were seen once; the top ten hold 9% to 15%. There are 12 residues in the CDR3. The count of this clonotype is one. Its antigen is as yet unknown. One end of the junction varies from germline; a read error may be responsible. Unsorted bulk tissue of roughly 18-31 mg yielded co-extracted RNA and DNA. Patients were chronically HBV-infected and treatment-naive.

The TCR sequence derives from a woman in her fifties or sixties with primary liver carcinoma and hepatitis B virus infection. Sequencing was carried out using liver tumor tissue from sampling region 2. The sample's subset: tumor region T2, inferior pole. V gene TRBV12-3 or TRBV12-4 combines with J gene TRBJ2-7; possible D gene TRBD2, 6 bases. The CDR3 loop reads CASNLGLAEHYF. The CDR3 DNA follows: TGTGCCAGCAATTTGGGACTCGCCGAGCACTACTTC.